This is a list of T cell receptor beta chains from one sample in a study of T cells in Graves' hyperthyroidism and ophthalmopathy. In TCRdb, the multiplex PCR reads were re-called with MiXCR into one record per CDR3 protein. Of under 300,000 distinct CDR3 sequences in the sample, roughly 15% were seen once. Sample: blood. These receptors originate from a woman between 50 and 59 years old with Graves' hyperthyroidism that later progressed to Graves' ophthalmopathy. The CDR3 runs from the conserved cysteine through the conserved F or W.

j_gene | len | v_gene | CDR3aa
TRBJ2-1 | 16 | TRBV5-1 | CASSLWVSGGFGEQFF
TRBJ2-7 | 13 | TRBV24-1 | CATSSGSSYEQYF
TRBJ1-2 | 15 | TRBV9 | CASTRSGTGNSGYTF
TRBJ2-1 | 17 | TRBV3-1 | CASSQVVGAGGPQEQFF
TRBJ2-4 | 15 | TRBV4-1 | CASSQVGLAGNIQYF
TRBJ1-5 | 14 | TRBV20-1 | CSARGGAYNQPQHF
TRBJ2-3 | 16 | TRBV7-3 | CASSPGLAASTDTQYF
TRBJ2-3 | 16 | TRBV6-1 | CASSEYSGRARDTQYF
TRBJ1-4 | 17 | TRBV4-1 | CASSPRQAGATNEKLFF
TRBJ2-3 | 15 | TRBV19 | CASSTSGREIDTQYF
TRBJ2-5 | 15 | TRBV18 | CASSPPLGRRETQYF
TRBJ2-2 | 18 | TRBV19 | CASTTTTPGRASTGELFF
TRBJ1-5 | 14 | TRBV6-1 | CASSWRTGEKPQHF
TRBJ2-7 | 14 | TRBV5-6 | CASSLLPQTYEQYF
TRBJ1-1 | 12 | TRBV12-3/TRBV12-4 | CASTPEHTEAFF
TRBJ2-2 | 13 | TRBV3-1 | CAISHGGTGELFF
TRBJ2-7 | 14 | TRBV7-3 | CASSVLGERGEQYF
TRBJ1-5 | 15 | TRBV10-2 | CASSPGIPSNQPQHF
TRBJ2-1 | 16 | TRBV18 | CASSPTLAGAPNEQFF
TRBJ2-7 | 14 | TRBV18 | CASSPVGRAAEQYF
TRBJ1-5 | 13 | TRBV2 | CASSQGVNQPQHF
TRBJ2-3 | 12 | TRBV5-4 | CASSLYADTQYF
TRBJ1-5 | 14 | TRBV10-3 | CAISDGALDQPQHF